One and the same sample provided the 2 T cell receptor beta chains below, sequenced in a study of cytomegalovirus exposure and HLA in healthy donors (dated by TCRdb to about 2017). Library prep was done by the immunoSEQ multiplex PCR assay. A mixture of 60 forward primers for TCR Vbeta segments and 13 reverse primers for TCR Jbeta segments was used in the multiplex PCR. Entries here come from immuneACCESS through TCRdb and include only in-frame sequences with V and J called. Some clones fail to appear in such tables; in the studies checked, an unresolved V gene covers under half of the shortfall, and the cause of the remainder is unknown. This sample gives 140,000 to 150,000 clones in total; about 80% of them show up just once. Together, the top ten hold 10% to 15% of the sample. Material for sequencing was PBMCs. These receptors originate from a man in his forties in good health and CMV-seropositive.

This chain uses TRBV6-6 with TRBJ2-7; D uncertain. Trimming removed 6 bases from V and 10 bases from J, with 19 bases in between. Germline V gene data show CDR1 as MNHNY and CDR2 as SVGAGI (reference sequence). The CDR3 extends over 13 amino acids. This CDR3 is CASSPEAPRRQYF. The CDR3 DNA reads TGTGCCAGCAGCCCCGAGGCTCCTAGACGTCAGTACTTC.

The CDR3 sequence: CASKPGLAGSYEQYF. The CDR3 DNA follows: TGTGCCAGCAAACCGGGACTAGCGGGATCCTACGAGCAGTACTTC. V gene TRBV2 combines with J gene TRBJ2-7, with TRBD2 matching 13 bases. The CDR3 length is 15 residues. The germline CDR1 and CDR2 sequences are SNHLY and FYNNEI. The V gene end was trimmed by 7 bases and the J gene end by 1 base; junction bases not matched to a gene: 4. Full variable domain (remainder filled in from reference TRBV2 and TRBJ2-7): EPEVTQTPSHQVTQMGQEVILRCVPISNHLYFYWYRQILGQKVEFLVSFYNNEISEKSEIFDDQFSVERPDGSNFTLKIRSTKLEDSAMYFCASKPGLAGSYEQYFGPGTRLTVT.